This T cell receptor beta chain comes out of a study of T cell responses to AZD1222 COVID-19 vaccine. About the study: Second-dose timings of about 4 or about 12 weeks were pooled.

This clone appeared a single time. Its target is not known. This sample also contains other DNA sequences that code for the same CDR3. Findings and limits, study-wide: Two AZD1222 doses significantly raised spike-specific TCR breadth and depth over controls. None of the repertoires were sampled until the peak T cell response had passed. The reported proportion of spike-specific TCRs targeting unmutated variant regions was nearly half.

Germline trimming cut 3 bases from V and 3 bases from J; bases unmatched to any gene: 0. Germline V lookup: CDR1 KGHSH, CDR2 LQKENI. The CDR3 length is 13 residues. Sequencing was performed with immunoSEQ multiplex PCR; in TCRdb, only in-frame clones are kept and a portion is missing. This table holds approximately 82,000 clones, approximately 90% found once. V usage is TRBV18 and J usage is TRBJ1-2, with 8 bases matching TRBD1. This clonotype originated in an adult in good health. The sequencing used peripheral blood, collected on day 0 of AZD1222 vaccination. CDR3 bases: TGTGCCAGCTCACCGGGACAGGACTATGGCTACACCTTC. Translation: CASSPGQDYGYTF.